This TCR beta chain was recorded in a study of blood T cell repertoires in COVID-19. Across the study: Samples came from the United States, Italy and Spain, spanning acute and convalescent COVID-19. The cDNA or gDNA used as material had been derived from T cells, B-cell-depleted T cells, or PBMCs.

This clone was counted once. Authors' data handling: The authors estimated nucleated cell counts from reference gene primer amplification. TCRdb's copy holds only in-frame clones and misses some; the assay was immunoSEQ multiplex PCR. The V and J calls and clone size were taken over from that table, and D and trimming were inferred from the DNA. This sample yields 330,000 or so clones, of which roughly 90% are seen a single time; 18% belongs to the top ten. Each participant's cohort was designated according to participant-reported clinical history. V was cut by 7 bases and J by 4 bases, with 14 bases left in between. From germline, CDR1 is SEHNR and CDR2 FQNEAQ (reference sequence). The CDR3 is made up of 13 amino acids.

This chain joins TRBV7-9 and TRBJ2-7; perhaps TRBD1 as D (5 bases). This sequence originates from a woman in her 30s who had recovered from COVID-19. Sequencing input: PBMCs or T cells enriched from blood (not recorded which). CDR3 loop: CASIPLGQYEQYF. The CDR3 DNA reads TGTGCCAGCATCCCACTCGGACAATACGAGCAGTACTTC. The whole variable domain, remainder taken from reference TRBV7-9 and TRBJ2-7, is DTGVSQNPRHKITKRGQNVTFRCDPISEHNRLYWYRQTLGQGPEFLTYFQNEAQLEKSRLLSDRFSAERPKGSFSTLEIQRTEQGDSAMYLCASIPLGQYEQYFGPGTRLTVT.